Included here is one T cell receptor (beta chain) sequence, with context. At one of its ends the junction is not consistent with the germline gene, which may arise from a read error. The table came from immunoSEQ multiplex PCR; TCRdb's copy has only in-frame clones and leaves some out. The sample holds 90,000 to 120,000 clones, approximately 85% seen once. This entry belongs to a study of blood T cell repertoires in COVID-19. The CDR3 is 11 amino acids. Germline values: CDR1 SNHLY, CDR2 FYNNEI. The clonotype comes from a woman in her sixties with acute or convalescent COVID-19. V usage is TRBV2 and J usage is TRBJ1-1; D unclear. The sample consisted of peripheral blood. DNA for the CDR3: TGTGCCAGCAGTGAAGCCGGACTACGGCTCTTT. Amino acid sequence: CASSEAGLRLF.